This TCR beta chain was documented in a study of T cells in narcolepsy. The study's findings and limits: Autoreactive HCRT-specific and TRIB2-specific clonotypes were marked in same-patient CSF-versus-blood CD4+ comparisons. Healthy controls reportedly lacked the autoreactive clonotypes serially found in patients' blood.

This CDR3 is 18 amino acids long. Per germline, CDR1 ENHRY and CDR2 SYGVKD. The V gene lost 0 bases and the J gene lost 8 bases, with 25 bases spanning the gap. Of note for this clone: Its antigen is undetermined.

Measured with immunoSEQ multiplex PCR; TCRdb has only the in-frame clones, and not every one. Of some 10,000 clones listed, roughly 93% are singletons. Sequencing was done on a sample of CD45RA- memory CD4+ T cells from PBMCs. This sequence originates from a human donor with narcolepsy. The chain links TRBV10-3 to TRBJ1-2, with D possibly matching TRBD1 (5 bases). The CDR3 is CAISESTRDGGRRRGYTF. In DNA, the CDR3 is TGTGCCATCAGTGAGTCGACCAGGGATGGCGGGCGGCGCCGGGGCTACACCTTC.